The 12 T cell receptor beta chains below come from one sample, sequenced in a study of cytomegalovirus exposure and HLA in healthy donors. With 60 Vbeta and 13 Jbeta primers, the PCR was carried out. The method was immunoSEQ multiplex PCR; TCRdb's version includes in-frame clones alone and lacks a portion of them. The profile shows about 110,000 clones, 60% to 80% of them singletons. Sequenced input: PBMCs. These receptors originate from a woman aged 40 to 50 in good health and CMV-seropositive.

The CDR3 protein is CASSLGPPGELFF. The CDR3 DNA follows: TGTGCCAGCAGCTTGGGGCCCCCCGGGGAGCTGTTTTTT. V usage is TRBV5-6 and J usage is TRBJ2-2; unclear D gene. This CDR3 has 13 amino acids. Germline-derived CDR1 and CDR2 are SGHDT and YYEEEE. Trimming stripped 0 bases from V and 6 bases from J, with 6 bases between.

J is TRBJ2-7 and V is TRBV2; TRBD1 aligns across 8 bases. V dropped 6 bases and J dropped 3; count of bases not matched to a gene: 19. Per germline, CDR1 SNHLY and CDR2 FYNNEI. The CDR3 is 18 residues long. The CDR3 DNA is TGTGCCAGCAGGATCACCGCAGAGGACAGGGTTTATGACTACGAGCAGTACTTC. The encoded protein is CASRITAEDRVYDYEQYF.

Concerning this clone: Other DNA variants within this sample encode the same CDR3. This chain joins TRBV18 and TRBJ1-2; 7 nucleotides match TRBD1. The CDR3 contains 14 residues. J lost 2 bases, V lost 2 bases, and 2 bases had no gene match. The germline V gene encodes CDR1 KGHSH and CDR2 LQKENI. The CDR3 spells CASSPTGQNYGYTF. The DNA of the CDR3 is TGTGCCAGCTCACCAACGGGACAGAACTATGGCTACACCTTC.

The table lists this clone with a few counts. This chain connects TRBV5-6 to TRBJ2-1; D is perhaps TRBD1 (6 bases). The germline V gene has CDR1 SGHDT and CDR2 YYEEEE. V lost 2 bases and J lost 0, with 9 bases in between. CDR3 size: 15 residues. This CDR3 reads CASSFDRSSYNEQFF. DNA of the CDR3: TGTGCCAGCAGCTTCGACAGGAGCTCCTACAATGAGCAGTTCTTC.

The chain recombines TRBV5-1 with TRBJ1-6, with TRBD1 as a possible D gene (6 bases). This CDR3 spans 14 amino acids. Germline V gives CDR1 SGHRS, CDR2 YFSETQ. Trimming removed 0 bases from V and 9 bases from J, with 10 bases in between. The CDR3 nucleotides read TGCGCCAGCAGCTTGGGGACAGTCTTTTCACCCCTCCACTTT. Protein product: CASSLGTVFSPLHF.

CDR3 sequence: CASSLTPGVTEAFF. In DNA form, the CDR3 reads TGCGCCAGCAGCTTGACTCCAGGGGTCACTGAAGCTTTCTTT. This chain links TRBV5-1 with TRBJ1-1; the D gene is possibly TRBD1 (6 bases). The CDR3 spans 14 residues. The V and J ends lost 1 base and 4 bases respectively, with 11 bases between them. Germline-derived CDR1 and CDR2 are SGHRS and YFSETQ.

This chain links TRBV4-3 with TRBJ2-7; 7 bases line up with TRBD1. Germline V gene sequence: CDR1 LGHNA, CDR2 YSLEER. With 3 bases clipped from V and 0 bases from J, the junction kept 2 bases outside the gene matches. This CDR3 has 14 residues. The DNA of the CDR3 is TGCGCCAGCAGCCAGGACAGGTACTCCTACGAGCAGTACTTC. Its translation is CASSQDRYSYEQYF.

The chain joins TRBV28 to TRBJ1-3, with 10 nucleotides matching TRBD1. There are 21 residues in the CDR3. Germline trimming cut 3 bases from V and 2 bases from J; bases unmatched to any gene: 19. The V gene's germline CDR1 is MDHEN and CDR2 SYDVKM. CDR3 residues: CASSFWRGTGTGDKAGNTIYF. CDR3 in DNA: TGTGCCAGCAGTTTTTGGCGGGGCACGGGGACAGGGGATAAGGCTGGAAACACCATATATTTT.

CDR3: CASSIRADRVYYGYTF. The CDR3 DNA sequence: TGTGCCAGTAGTATTCGGGCGGACAGGGTTTACTATGGCTACACCTTC. V is TRBV19 and J is TRBJ1-2; 8 bases map to TRBD1. Germline loops: CDR1 LNHDA, CDR2 SQIVND (reference sequence). The CDR3 is 16 residues long. The V gene end was trimmed by 3 bases and the J gene end by 3 bases; junction bases not matched to a gene: 9.

The chain employs TRBV5-1 and TRBJ2-7; 12 bases align to TRBD2. There are 16 residues in the CDR3. Trimming cost V 5 bases and J 2 bases; bases outside gene matches: 8. Germline V gene sequence: CDR1 SGHRS, CDR2 YFSETQ. The CDR3 loop reads CASSLLAGGSAYEQYF. CDR3 DNA: TGCGCCAGCAGTCTACTAGCGGGGGGTTCCGCCTACGAGCAGTACTTC. The whole variable domain, filled in from reference TRBV5-1 and TRBJ2-7, reads KAGVTQTPRYLIKTRGQQVTLSCSPISGHRSVSWYQQTPGQGLQFLFEYFSETQRNKGNFPGRFSGRQFSNSRSEMNVSTLELGDSALYLCASSLLAGGSAYEQYFGPGTRLTVT.

The V and J genes are TRBV6-1 and TRBJ2-7, with D possibly TRBD2 on 6 matching bases. The CDR3 has 15 amino acids. Germline CDR1 MNHNS, CDR2 SASEGT. Trimming left V 4 bases short and J 4 bases short, with 17 bases between. The chain's CDR3 is CASSGLFGSLYEQYF. The CDR3 nucleotides read TGTGCCAGCAGTGGCCTATTCGGGAGCCTTTACGAGCAGTACTTC.

This chain connects TRBV19 to TRBJ1-6; TRBD1 agrees at 7 bases. Looked up from germline, CDR1 is LNHDA and CDR2 is SQIVND (reference sequence). Trimming at V came to 4 bases and at J to 1 base, leaving 1 base not matched to a gene. There are 15 residues in the CDR3. CDR3 sequence (DNA): TGTGCCAGTAGTAACAGGGGTTCCTATAATTCACCCCTCCACTTT. It yields the protein CASSNRGSYNSPLHF.